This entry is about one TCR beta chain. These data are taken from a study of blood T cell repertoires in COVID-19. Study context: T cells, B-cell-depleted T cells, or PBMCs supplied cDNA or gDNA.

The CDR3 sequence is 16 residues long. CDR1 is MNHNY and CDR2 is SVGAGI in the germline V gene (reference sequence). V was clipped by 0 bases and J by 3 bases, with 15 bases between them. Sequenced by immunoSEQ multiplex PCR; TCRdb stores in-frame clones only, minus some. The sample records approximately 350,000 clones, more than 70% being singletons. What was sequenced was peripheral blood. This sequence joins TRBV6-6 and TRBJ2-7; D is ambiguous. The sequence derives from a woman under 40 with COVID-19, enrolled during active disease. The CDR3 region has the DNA TGTGCCAGCAGTTACTCGATAGTTGGCCAGGTCTACGAGCAGTACTTC. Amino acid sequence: CASSYSIVGQVYEQYF.